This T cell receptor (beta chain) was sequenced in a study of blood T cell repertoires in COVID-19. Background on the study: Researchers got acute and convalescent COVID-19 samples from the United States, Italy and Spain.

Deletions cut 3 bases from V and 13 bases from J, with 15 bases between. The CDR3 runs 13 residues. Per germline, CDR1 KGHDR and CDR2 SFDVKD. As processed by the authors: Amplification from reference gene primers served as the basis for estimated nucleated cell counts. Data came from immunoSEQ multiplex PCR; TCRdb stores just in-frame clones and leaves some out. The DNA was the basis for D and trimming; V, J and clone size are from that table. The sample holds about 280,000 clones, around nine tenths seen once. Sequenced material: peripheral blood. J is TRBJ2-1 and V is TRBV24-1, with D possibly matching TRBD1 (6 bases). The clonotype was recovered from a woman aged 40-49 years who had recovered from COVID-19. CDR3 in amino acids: CATSDRNRARQFF. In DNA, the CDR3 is TGTGCCACCAGTGATCGCAACAGGGCCCGACAGTTCTTC.